Below are 7 T cell receptor beta chains sequenced from a single sample in a study of regulatory T cells in long-lasting Graves disease. CDR3 regions were amplified by Arm-PCR using iRepertoire HTBI primers to build TCR beta libraries. From the multiplex PCR reads, TCRdb called clonotypes with MiXCR, one entry per CDR3 protein. The repertoire includes about 240,000 distinct CDR3 sequences, 20% of them detected once, and approximately 15% sits in the top ten. Time point noted: newly diagnosed GD, antithyroid drugs for less than 3 months. Extracted PBMC RNA gave rise to the TCR library. The sequenced sample was peripheral blood mononuclear cells (PBMCs), obtained at new diagnosis, from a patient treated with antithyroid drugs. Source of these receptors: a female donor with Graves disease.

This clonotype occurred many times. The chain has TRBV5-5 and TRBJ1-1; possibly TRBD1 for D (5 bases). This CDR3 is built from 15 residues. Germline-derived CDR1 and CDR2 are SGHKS and YYEKEE (reference sequence). V was trimmed by 1 base and J by 5 bases, leaving 15 bases between them. Here the CDR3 reads CASSLYFGWGTEAFF. CDR3 DNA: TGTGCCAGCAGCTTGTATTTTGGGTGGGGGACTGAAGCTTTCTTT.

This clonotype has a count of ten or more. J is TRBJ2-7 and V is TRBV18; 8 bases agree with TRBD1. Germline loops: CDR1 KGHSH, CDR2 LQKENI. Unmatched junction bases numbered 8, after V lost 5 bases and J lost 5 bases. The CDR3 is 14 residues long. CDR3 amino acids: CASSSRTGMDEQYF. The DNA for the CDR3 is TGTGCCAGCTCATCAAGGACAGGGATGGACGAGCAGTACTTC.

V is TRBV2 and J is TRBJ2-1, with 9 bases matching TRBD1. CDR1 is SNHLY, CDR2 FYNNEI, per germline. CDR3 length: 16 residues. Unmatched junction bases numbered 8, after V lost 6 bases and J lost 2 bases. Here the CDR3 DNA reads TGTGCCAGCAGCGCTCCGGGACAGGGTCCCTACAATGAGCAGTTCTTC. This codes for CASSAPGQGPYNEQFF.

Concerning this clonotype: A single base separates this from a much larger clone, so it may be a read error. The chain combines TRBV9 with TRBJ2-2, with D tentatively TRBD1 (6 bases). CDR3 length: 15 residues. From germline, CDR1 is SGDLS and CDR2 YYNGEE. CDR3 sequence (DNA): TGTGCCAGCAGCACGGGACATCCGGACACCGGGGAGCCGTTTTTT. It encodes CASSTGHPDTGEPFF.

Many counts were recorded for this clonotype. The gene calls are TRBV5-1 and TRBJ1-1, with 8 bases aligning to TRBD1. Trimming took 4 bases from V and 4 from J; bases not matched to a gene: 9. Germline V gene lookup returns CDR1 SGHRS and CDR2 YFSETQ. The CDR3 loop spans 15 amino acids. CDR3 amino acids: CASSQNRGSGTEAFF. In DNA form, the CDR3 reads TGCGCCAGCAGCCAGAACAGGGGGAGTGGCACTGAAGCTTTCTTT.

At least ten counts were recorded for this clonotype. The chain combines TRBV6-1 with TRBJ1-2; D not resolved. The CDR3 is 14 residues long. Germline V gene sequence: CDR1 MNHNS, CDR2 SASEGT. The V gene lost 6 bases and the J gene lost 7 bases, with 18 bases spanning the gap. For the CDR3, the DNA is TGTGCCAGCAGCCGTGCCCCTACTTTGAGTGGCTACACCTTC. Translated, it gives CASSRAPTLSGYTF.

This clonotype came up many times. J is TRBJ1-6 and V is TRBV5-1; D uncertain. V was clipped by 1 base and J by 7 bases, with 12 bases between them. CDR1 is SGHRS, CDR2 YFSETQ, per germline. The CDR3 is made up of 15 amino acids. The CDR3 here is CASSLRLMENSPLHF. CDR3 nucleotide sequence: TGCGCCAGCAGCTTGAGGTTAATGGAAAATTCACCCCTCCACTTT.